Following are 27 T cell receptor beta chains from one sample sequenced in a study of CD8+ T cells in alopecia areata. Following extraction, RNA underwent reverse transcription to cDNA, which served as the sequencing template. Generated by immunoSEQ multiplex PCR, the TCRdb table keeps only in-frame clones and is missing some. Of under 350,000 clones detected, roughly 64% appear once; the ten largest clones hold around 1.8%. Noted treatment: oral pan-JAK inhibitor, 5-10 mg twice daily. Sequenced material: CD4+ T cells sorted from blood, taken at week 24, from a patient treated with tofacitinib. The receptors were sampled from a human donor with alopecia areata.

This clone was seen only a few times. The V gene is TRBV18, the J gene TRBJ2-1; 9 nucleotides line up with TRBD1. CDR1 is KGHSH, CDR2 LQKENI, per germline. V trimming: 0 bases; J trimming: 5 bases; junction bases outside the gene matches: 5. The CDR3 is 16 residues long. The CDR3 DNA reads TGTGCCAGCTCACCACCCGGGACAGGGTACAACAATGAGCAGTTCTTC. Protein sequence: CASSPPGTGYNNEQFF.

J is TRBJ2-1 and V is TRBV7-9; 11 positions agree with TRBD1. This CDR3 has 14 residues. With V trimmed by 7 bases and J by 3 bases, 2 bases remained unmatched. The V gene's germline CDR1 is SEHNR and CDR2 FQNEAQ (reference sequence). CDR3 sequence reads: CASKGTGGYNEQFF. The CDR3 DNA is TGTGCCAGCAAAGGGACAGGGGGCTACAATGAGCAGTTCTTC. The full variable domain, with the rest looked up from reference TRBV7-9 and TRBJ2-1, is DTGVSQNPRHKITKRGQNVTFRCDPISEHNRLYWYRQTLGQGPEFLTYFQNEAQLEKSRLLSDRFSAERPKGSFSTLEIQRTEQGDSAMYLCASKGTGGYNEQFFGPGTRLTVL.

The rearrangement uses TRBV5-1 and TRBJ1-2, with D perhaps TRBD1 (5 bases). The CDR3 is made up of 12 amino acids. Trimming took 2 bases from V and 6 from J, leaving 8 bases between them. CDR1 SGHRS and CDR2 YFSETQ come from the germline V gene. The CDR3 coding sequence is TGCGCCAGCAGCTTCCAGGGCGATGGCTACACCTTC. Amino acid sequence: CASSFQGDGYTF.

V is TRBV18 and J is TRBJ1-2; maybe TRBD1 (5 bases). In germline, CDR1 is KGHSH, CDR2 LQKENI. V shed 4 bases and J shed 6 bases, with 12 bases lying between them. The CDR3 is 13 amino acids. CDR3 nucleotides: TGTGCCAGCTCACTGTCCAGGGACGATGGCTACACCTTC. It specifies CASSLSRDDGYTF.

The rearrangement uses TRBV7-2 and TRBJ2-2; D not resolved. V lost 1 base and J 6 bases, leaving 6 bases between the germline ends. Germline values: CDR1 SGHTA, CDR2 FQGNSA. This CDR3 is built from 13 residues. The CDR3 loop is CASSLEIAGELFF. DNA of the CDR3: TGTGCCAGCAGCTTAGAGATAGCCGGGGAGCTGTTTTTT.

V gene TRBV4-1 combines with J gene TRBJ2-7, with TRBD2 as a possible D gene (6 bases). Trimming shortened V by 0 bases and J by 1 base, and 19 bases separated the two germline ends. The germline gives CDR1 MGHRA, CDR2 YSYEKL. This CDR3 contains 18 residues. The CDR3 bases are TGCGCCAGCAGCCAAGATCTGACGAGGCGGAGGGAATCCTACGAGCAGTACTTC. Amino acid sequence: CASSQDLTRRRESYEQYF.

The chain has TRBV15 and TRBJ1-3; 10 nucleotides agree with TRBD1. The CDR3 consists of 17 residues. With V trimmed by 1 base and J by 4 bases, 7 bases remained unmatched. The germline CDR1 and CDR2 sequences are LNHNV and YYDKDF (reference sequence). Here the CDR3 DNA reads TGTGCCACCAGCAGAGCCCTTGGGACAGGGGTAGGAAACACCATATATTTT. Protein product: CATSRALGTGVGNTIYF.

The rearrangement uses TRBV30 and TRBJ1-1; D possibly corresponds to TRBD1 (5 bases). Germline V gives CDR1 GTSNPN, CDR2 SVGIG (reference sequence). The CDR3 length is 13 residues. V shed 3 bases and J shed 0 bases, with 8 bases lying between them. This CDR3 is CAWRQELNTEAFF. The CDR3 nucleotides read TGTGCCTGGAGACAGGAGCTGAACACTGAAGCTTTCTTT.

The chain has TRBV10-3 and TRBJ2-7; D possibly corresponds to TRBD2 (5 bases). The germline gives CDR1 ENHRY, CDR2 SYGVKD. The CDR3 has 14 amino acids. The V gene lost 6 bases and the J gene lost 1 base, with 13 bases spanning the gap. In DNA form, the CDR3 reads TGTGCCATCAGCGCCAATCCGGGGTCCTACGAGCAGTACTTC. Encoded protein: CAISANPGSYEQYF.

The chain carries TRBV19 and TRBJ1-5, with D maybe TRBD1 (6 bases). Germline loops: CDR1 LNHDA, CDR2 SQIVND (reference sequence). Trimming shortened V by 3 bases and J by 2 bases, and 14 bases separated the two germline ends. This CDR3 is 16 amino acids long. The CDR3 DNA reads TGTGCCAGTAGTATTCGCCGGGGGCCTGGCAATCAGCCCCAGCATTTT. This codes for CASSIRRGPGNQPQHF.

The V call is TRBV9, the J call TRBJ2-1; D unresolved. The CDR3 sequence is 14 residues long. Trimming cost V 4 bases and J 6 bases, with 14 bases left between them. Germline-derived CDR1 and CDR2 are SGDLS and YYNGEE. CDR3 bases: TGTGCCAGCAGCCCAGAATATCCGGTCAATGAGCAGTTCTTC. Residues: CASSPEYPVNEQFF.

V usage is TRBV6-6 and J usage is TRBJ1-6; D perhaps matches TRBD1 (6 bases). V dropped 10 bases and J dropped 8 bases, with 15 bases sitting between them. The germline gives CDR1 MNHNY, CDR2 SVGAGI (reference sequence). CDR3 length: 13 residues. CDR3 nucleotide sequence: TGTGCCATGGGGGAGGGGGAGGATTCACCCCTCCACTTT. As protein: CAMGEGEDSPLHF.

The CDR3 loop reads CASSSLGGQVNSEAFF. The CDR3 DNA sequence: TGTGCCAGCAGTTCACTTGGGGGACAGGTCAACTCTGAAGCTTTCTTT. The chain recombines TRBV6-5 with TRBJ1-1; 8 positions match TRBD1. J was trimmed by 6 bases and V by 4 bases; bases with no gene match: 13. Per the germline V gene, CDR1 is MNHEY and CDR2 is SVGAGI. The CDR3 totals 16 residues.

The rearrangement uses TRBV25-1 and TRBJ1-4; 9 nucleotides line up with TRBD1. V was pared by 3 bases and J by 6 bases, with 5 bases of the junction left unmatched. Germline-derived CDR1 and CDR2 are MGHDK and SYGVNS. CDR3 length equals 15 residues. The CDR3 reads CASSETGTGYEKLFF. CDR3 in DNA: TGTGCCAGCAGTGAGACCGGGACAGGGTATGAAAAACTGTTTTTT.

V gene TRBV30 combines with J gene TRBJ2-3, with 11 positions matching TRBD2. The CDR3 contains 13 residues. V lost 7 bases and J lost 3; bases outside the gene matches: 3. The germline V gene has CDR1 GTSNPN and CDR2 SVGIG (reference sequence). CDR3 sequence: CAFTSGGTDTQYF. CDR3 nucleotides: TGTGCCTTCACTAGCGGGGGAACAGATACGCAGTATTTT.

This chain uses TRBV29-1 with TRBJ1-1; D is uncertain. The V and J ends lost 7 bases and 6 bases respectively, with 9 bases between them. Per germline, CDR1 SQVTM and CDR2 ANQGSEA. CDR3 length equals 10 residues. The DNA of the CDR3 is TGCAGCGGGGAATGGCCTGAAGCTTTCTTT. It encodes CSGEWPEAFF.

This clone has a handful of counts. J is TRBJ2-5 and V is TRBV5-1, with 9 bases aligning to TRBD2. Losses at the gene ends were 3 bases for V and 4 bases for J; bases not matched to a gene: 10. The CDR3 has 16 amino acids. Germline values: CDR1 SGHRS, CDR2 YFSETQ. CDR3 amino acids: CASSSSMRGGGETQYF. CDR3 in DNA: TGCGCCAGCAGCTCCTCTATGCGGGGGGGCGGAGAGACCCAGTACTTC.

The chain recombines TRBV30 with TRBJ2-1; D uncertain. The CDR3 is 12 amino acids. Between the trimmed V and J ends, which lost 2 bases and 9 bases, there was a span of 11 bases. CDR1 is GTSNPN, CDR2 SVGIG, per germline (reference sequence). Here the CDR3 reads CAWSPAPPEQFF. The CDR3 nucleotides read TGTGCCTGGAGTCCCGCGCCTCCTGAGCAGTTCTTC.

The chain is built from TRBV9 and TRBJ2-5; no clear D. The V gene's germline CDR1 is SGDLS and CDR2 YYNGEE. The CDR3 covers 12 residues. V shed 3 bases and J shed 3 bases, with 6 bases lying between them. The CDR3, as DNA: TGTGCCAGCAGCGCCGGAGAAGAGACCCAGTACTTC. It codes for CASSAGEETQYF.

The CDR3 nucleotides read TGCGCCAGCAGCCGGGACATGGTTACAGGAGAGCAGTACTTC. Translation: CASSRDMVTGEQYF. The genes are TRBV5-1 and TRBJ2-7, with TRBD1 as a possible D gene (6 bases). The V end lost 4 bases, the J end lost 7 bases, and 18 bases lay between the germline ends. This CDR3 has 14 amino acids. Looked up from germline, CDR1 is SGHRS and CDR2 is YFSETQ.

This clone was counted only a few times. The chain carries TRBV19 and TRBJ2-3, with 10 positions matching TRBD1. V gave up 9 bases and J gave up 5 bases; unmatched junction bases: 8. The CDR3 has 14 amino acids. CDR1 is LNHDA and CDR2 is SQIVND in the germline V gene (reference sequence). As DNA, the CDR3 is TGTGCCAGCAGTCCCGGGACAGGGGTAGATACGCAGTATTTT. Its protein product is CASSPGTGVDTQYF.

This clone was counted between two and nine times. The CDR3 coding sequence is TGCGCCAGCAGCGTTATACAGGGGGCAGACCCCCACTTT. Its protein is CASSVIQGADPHF. The V gene is TRBV5-1, the J gene TRBJ1-6; 9 nucleotides align to TRBD1. The CDR3 runs 13 residues. J was trimmed by 18 bases and V by 4 bases; bases with no gene match: 11. The V gene's germline CDR1 is SGHRS and CDR2 YFSETQ.

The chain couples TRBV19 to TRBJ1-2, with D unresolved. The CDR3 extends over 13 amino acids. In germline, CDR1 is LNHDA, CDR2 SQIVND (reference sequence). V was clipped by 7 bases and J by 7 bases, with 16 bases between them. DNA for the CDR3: TGTGCCAGTAAACTCTTGGACGGTCTTGGCTACACCTTC. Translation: CASKLLDGLGYTF.

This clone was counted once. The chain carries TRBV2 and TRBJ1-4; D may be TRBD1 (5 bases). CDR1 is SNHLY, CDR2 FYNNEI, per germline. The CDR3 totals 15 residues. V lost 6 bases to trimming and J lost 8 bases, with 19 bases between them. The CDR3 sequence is CASRYRTRDGEKLFF. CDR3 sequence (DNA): TGTGCCAGCAGATATAGGACAAGGGATGGGGAAAAACTGTTTTTT.

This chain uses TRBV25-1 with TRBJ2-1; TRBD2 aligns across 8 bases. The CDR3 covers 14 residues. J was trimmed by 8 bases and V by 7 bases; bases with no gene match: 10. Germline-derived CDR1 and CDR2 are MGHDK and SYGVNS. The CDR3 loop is CASISSGPWDEQFF. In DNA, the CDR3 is TGTGCCAGCATCTCTAGCGGGCCGTGGGATGAGCAGTTCTTC.

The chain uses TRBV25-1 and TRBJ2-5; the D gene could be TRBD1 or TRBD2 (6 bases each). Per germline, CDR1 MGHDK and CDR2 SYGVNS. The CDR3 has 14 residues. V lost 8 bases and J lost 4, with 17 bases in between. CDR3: CASEYGGGTETQYF. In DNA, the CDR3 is TGTGCCAGCGAGTACGGGGGCGGGACAGAGACCCAGTACTTC.

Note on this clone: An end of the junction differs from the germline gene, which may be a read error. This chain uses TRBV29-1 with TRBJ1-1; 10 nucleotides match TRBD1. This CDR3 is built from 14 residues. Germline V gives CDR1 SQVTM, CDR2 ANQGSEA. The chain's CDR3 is CSVEDRGRGTEAFF. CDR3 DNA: TGCAGCGTGGAAGACAGGGGGCGAGGCACTGAAGCTTTCTTT.